This T cell receptor beta chain originates from a study of identifying expanded T cells in peripheral blood. General study findings and limits: Technical replicates showed roughly 1.2 changed clones; two weeks about 16; four weeks 19. Clone count variance between approximately two-week samples rose with total template count.

The length of the CDR3 is 14 residues. The trim removed 4 bases at V and 2 bases at J, leaving 5 bases unmatched. Germline V gene sequence: CDR1 SGDLS, CDR2 YYNGEE. No infections or other immune events were documented during collection. Notes on this clone: Antigen unknown.

Libraries were prepared by immunoSEQ multiplex PCR; TCRdb keeps only in-frame clonotypes and omits some of them. The sample lists about 58,000 clones, about 80% occurring once. The material sequenced was blood. This TCR was recovered from a person between 18 and 75 years old in good health. The chain combines TRBV9 with TRBJ2-7; 8 bases agree with TRBD1. CDR3 in amino acids: CASSSGQGTYEQYF. The DNA for the CDR3 is TGTGCCAGCAGCTCCGGACAGGGCACCTACGAGCAGTACTTC.